These 22 T cell receptor beta chains were all obtained from the same sample, sequenced in a study of T-cell memory formation after mild COVID-19. TCRdb reprocessed the 5' RACE reads via MiXCR and lists one record per CDR3 protein. The sample includes roughly 350,000 distinct CDR3 sequences, under 25% seen only once; the top ten take under 15%. The specimen sequenced was PBMCs or a T cell subset sorted from them (not recorded which). The receptors here all came from an adult woman who had mild COVID-19 (a few samples of this study predate the infection). Cell type and time point are not known.

CDR3 sequence: CASSLGRGQVGYTF. DNA of the CDR3: TGTGCCAGCAGCTTAGGCAGGGGGCAGGTGGGCTACACCTTC. The chain couples TRBV7-2 to TRBJ1-2; 8 nucleotides match TRBD1. The ends lost 1 base at V and 8 bases at J; junction bases unmatched: 6. Germline lookup yields CDR1 SGHTA and CDR2 FQGNSA. The CDR3 sequence is 14 residues long.

The chain employs TRBV12-3 or TRBV12-4 and TRBJ2-1, with 8 positions matching TRBD2. The CDR3 extends over 14 amino acids. V lost 6 bases and J lost 8; bases outside the gene matches: 9. In DNA form, the CDR3 reads TGTGCCAGCAGGAGGACTAGCAGTCCCTATGAGCAGTTCTTC. It specifies CASRRTSSPYEQFF.

This chain uses TRBV4-2 with TRBJ2-7, with 10 nucleotides matching TRBD2. J lost 0 bases, V lost 2 bases, and 1 base had no gene match. CDR1 and CDR2 from the germline V gene are LGHNA and YNFKEQ. The CDR3 covers 15 residues. CDR3 DNA sequence: TGTGCCAGCAGCCAACCTAGCGGGAGCTCCTACGAGCAGTACTTC. It encodes CASSQPSGSSYEQYF.

The chain joins TRBV30 to TRBJ1-2; no clear D gene. This CDR3 has 13 amino acids. The germline V gene has CDR1 GTSNPN and CDR2 SVGIG (reference sequence). Trimming cost V 0 bases and J 3 bases, with 8 bases left between them. CDR3 DNA sequence: TGTGCCTGGAGTGTAACGTTGGACTATGGCTACACCTTC. This codes for CAWSVTLDYGYTF.

V and J are TRBV25-1 and TRBJ2-7; 7 positions match TRBD2. V was pared by 0 bases and J by 5 bases, with 13 bases of the junction left unmatched. Germline V gene sequence: CDR1 MGHDK, CDR2 SYGVNS. The CDR3 is made up of 17 amino acids. CDR3 bases: TGTGCCAGCAGTGAATATGCGGGAGACCTACCCAGCGACGAGCAGTACTTC. Translating gives CASSEYAGDLPSDEQYF.

This clonotype was observed a few times. This chain links TRBV20-1 with TRBJ2-3, with D unresolved. This CDR3 is 15 amino acids long. Germline assignment: CDR1 DFQATT and CDR2 SNEGSKA (reference sequence). Deletions cut 7 bases from V and 0 bases from J, with 17 bases between. CDR3 region: CSGVGNTLSTDTQYF. The CDR3 DNA is TGCAGTGGAGTGGGGAACACGCTTAGCACAGATACGCAGTATTTT.

The chain recombines TRBV12-3 or TRBV12-4 with TRBJ2-2; 8 nucleotides match TRBD2. The CDR3 loop spans 17 amino acids. V trimming: 6 bases; J trimming: 7 bases; junction bases outside the gene matches: 16. CDR3 DNA: TGTGCCAGCAGAAAAATAGCGGGGAGCCTCGATATCGGGGAGCTGTTTTTT. This sequence encodes CASRKIAGSLDIGELFF.

The chain links TRBV6-5 to TRBJ2-4; 9 bases match TRBD1. This CDR3 comprises 16 residues. J gave up 8 bases and V 11 bases, and 19 bases lay outside the gene matches. CDR1 is MNHEY and CDR2 is SVGAGI in the germline V gene. CDR3 DNA sequence: TGTGCCTCCGCATTGGGCCTTCCGGGACAGGGTCACATTCAGTACTTC. Protein sequence: CASALGLPGQGHIQYF.

The gene calls are TRBV29-1 and TRBJ2-7; D may be TRBD1 (6 bases). V dropped 3 bases and J dropped 0 bases, with 12 bases sitting between them. This CDR3 is 14 amino acids long. Per germline, CDR1 SQVTM and CDR2 ANQGSEA. The CDR3, as DNA: TGCAGCGTTGACTCGGACAGTCACTCCTACGAGCAGTACTTC. Its translation is CSVDSDSHSYEQYF.

The chain has TRBV6-6 and TRBJ1-1; D is ambiguous. Trimming left V 7 bases short and J 1 base short, with 13 bases between. The CDR3 covers 14 residues. CDR1 is MNHNY and CDR2 is SVGAGI in the germline V gene (reference sequence). The CDR3 DNA reads as TGTGCCAGCAATGTTTGGGGAAAGAACACTGAAGCTTTCTTT. Its translation is CASNVWGKNTEAFF.

Only a few counts were recorded for this clonotype. This rearrangement joins TRBV7-2 to TRBJ1-2; 7 nucleotides line up with TRBD1. After removal of 5 bases from V and 3 bases from J, the junction contained 6 bases not matched to a gene. The CDR3 is made up of 14 amino acids. Germline CDR1 is SGHTA and CDR2 is FQGNSA. The CDR3 loop is CASSPGGLDYGYTF. In nucleotides, the CDR3 is TGTGCCAGCAGCCCAGGGGGACTCGACTATGGCTACACCTTC.

The chain joins TRBV16 to TRBJ2-7; 8 bases align to TRBD1. The CDR3 sequence is 15 residues long. Germline V lookup: CDR1 KGHSY, CDR2 FQNENV. J lost 9 bases, V lost 7 bases, and 17 bases had no gene match. The CDR3 is CASIRQGRGVLRQYF. In DNA, the CDR3 is TGTGCCAGCATCCGACAGGGGCGTGGGGTCCTTCGGCAGTACTTC.

This clonotype was seen a handful of times. The chain carries TRBV7-3 and TRBJ2-7, with D possibly called TRBD1 or TRBD2 (6 bases each). Per germline, CDR1 SGHTA and CDR2 FQGTGA. The V gene lost 4 bases and the J gene lost 3 bases, with 16 bases spanning the gap. This CDR3 is built from 15 residues. In DNA form, the CDR3 reads TGTGCCAGCAGCTATGCTCCGGGGGCCCTCTACGAGCAGTACTTC. Its translation: CASSYAPGALYEQYF.

This chain uses TRBV14 with TRBJ2-3; D not resolved. CDR1 and CDR2 from the germline V gene are SGHDN and FVKESK. V lost 4 bases, J lost 5 bases, and 10 bases lay in between. This CDR3 contains 13 residues. CDR3 bases: TGTGCCAGCAGCCCTTTTATGAGAGATACGCAGTATTTT. It translates to CASSPFMRDTQYF.

This clonotype was seen only a few times. The V gene is TRBV6-2 or TRBV6-3, the J gene TRBJ2-5; D gene ambiguous. V shed 0 bases and J shed 2 bases, with 7 bases lying between them. Germline lookup yields CDR1 MNHEY and CDR2 SVGEGT. The length of the CDR3 is 14 residues. This CDR3 reads CASSYSMTQETQYF. For the CDR3, the DNA is TGTGCCAGCAGTTACTCCATGACGCAAGAGACCCAGTACTTC.

This clonotype showed up just once. The chain couples TRBV18 to TRBJ2-5, with 9 bases that match TRBD1. The CDR3 runs to 17 residues. V shed 6 bases and J 2 bases; nucleotides not matched to a gene: 13. The germline V gene has CDR1 KGHSH and CDR2 LQKENI. The CDR3, as DNA: TGTGCCAGCTCCCCCGAAGGGACAGGGCGACCTCAAGAGACCCAGTACTTC. The encoded protein is CASSPEGTGRPQETQYF.

This chain links TRBV9 with TRBJ2-6; 16 nucleotides align to TRBD2. V was clipped by 0 bases and J by 3 bases; unmatched bases: 9. The length of the CDR3 is 21 residues. Germline V lookup: CDR1 SGDLS, CDR2 YYNGEE. CDR3 sequence reads: CASSVDRGLAGGPFGANVLTF. CDR3 nucleotides: TGTGCCAGCAGCGTAGATAGGGGACTAGCGGGAGGGCCGTTTGGGGCCAACGTCCTGACTTTC.

V is TRBV20-1 and J is TRBJ1-5; D gene uncertain. The CDR3 is made up of 13 amino acids. Trimming took 5 bases from V and 0 from J, leaving 8 bases between them. CDR1 and CDR2 from the germline V gene are DFQATT and SNEGSKA (reference sequence). Here the CDR3 reads CSALEISNQPQHF. DNA for the CDR3: TGCAGTGCTTTGGAGATTAGCAATCAGCCCCAGCATTTT.

Ten or more counts support this clonotype. CDR3 in amino acids: CASRRITGGGMAYEQYF. The CDR3 DNA reads as TGTGCCAGCAGGCGGATTACAGGGGGCGGAATGGCCTACGAGCAGTACTTC. The chain uses TRBV6-1 and TRBJ2-7, with TRBD1 identical over 9 bases. This CDR3 region has 17 residues. Looked up from germline, CDR1 is MNHNS and CDR2 is SASEGT. V was clipped by 6 bases and J by 2 bases; unmatched bases: 14.

In its sample, this clonotype was seen a few times. The chain recombines TRBV5-1 with TRBJ2-3; D not resolved. The CDR3 loop spans 11 amino acids. Trimming removed 3 bases from V and 6 bases from J, with 5 bases in between. Germline-derived CDR1 and CDR2 are SGHRS and YFSETQ. The CDR3 reads CASSSEDTQYF. The CDR3 region has the DNA TGCGCCAGCAGCTCCGAGGATACGCAGTATTTT.

This clonotype was observed at least ten times. This chain connects TRBV3-1 to TRBJ2-7, with D maybe TRBD2 (6 bases). CDR1 is LGHDT and CDR2 is YNNKEL in the germline V gene (reference sequence). The V gene lost 4 bases and the J gene lost 9 bases, with 16 bases spanning the gap. This CDR3 is 13 amino acids long. The CDR3 nucleotides read TGTGCCAGCAGCCCGCGGGACTCGCTGGGGCAGTACTTC. This sequence encodes CASSPRDSLGQYF.

This clonotype has only one observation. This chain joins TRBV5-4 and TRBJ1-2, with TRBD1 matching over 11 bases. Trimming took 0 bases from V and 1 from J; bases not matched to a gene: 5. This CDR3 contains 17 residues. From germline, CDR1 is SGHNT and CDR2 YYREEE (reference sequence). The CDR3 here is CASSLARGTGGNYGYTF. The CDR3 nucleotides read TGTGCCAGCAGCTTGGCCCGTGGGACAGGGGGTAACTATGGCTACACCTTC.